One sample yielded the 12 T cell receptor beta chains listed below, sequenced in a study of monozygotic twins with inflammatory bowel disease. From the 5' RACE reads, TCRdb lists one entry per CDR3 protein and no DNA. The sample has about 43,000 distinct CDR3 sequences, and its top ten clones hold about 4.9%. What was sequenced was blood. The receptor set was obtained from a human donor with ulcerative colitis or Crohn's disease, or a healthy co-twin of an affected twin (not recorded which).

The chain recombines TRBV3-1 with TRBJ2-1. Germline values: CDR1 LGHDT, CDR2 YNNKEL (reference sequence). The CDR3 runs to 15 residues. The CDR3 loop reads CASSQMGSPNNEQFF.

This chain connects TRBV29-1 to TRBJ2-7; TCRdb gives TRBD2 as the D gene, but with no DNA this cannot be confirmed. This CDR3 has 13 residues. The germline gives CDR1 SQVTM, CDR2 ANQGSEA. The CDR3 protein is CSIHTGGSYEQYF.

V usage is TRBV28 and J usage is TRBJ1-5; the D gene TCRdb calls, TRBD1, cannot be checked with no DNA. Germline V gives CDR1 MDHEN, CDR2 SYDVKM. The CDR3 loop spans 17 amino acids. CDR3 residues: CASNVPQGGAGNQPQHF.

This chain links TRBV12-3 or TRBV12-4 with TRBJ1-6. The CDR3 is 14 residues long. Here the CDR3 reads CASSMRGGNSPLHF.

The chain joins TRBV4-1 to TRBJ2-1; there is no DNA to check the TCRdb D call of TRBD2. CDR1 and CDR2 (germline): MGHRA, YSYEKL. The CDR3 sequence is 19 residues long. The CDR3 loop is CASSQEGGEGTSGYNEQFF.

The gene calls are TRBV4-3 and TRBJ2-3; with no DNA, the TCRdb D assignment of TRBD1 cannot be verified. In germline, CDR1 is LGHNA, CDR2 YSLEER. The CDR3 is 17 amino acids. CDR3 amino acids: CASSQEFAGQGLNTQYF.

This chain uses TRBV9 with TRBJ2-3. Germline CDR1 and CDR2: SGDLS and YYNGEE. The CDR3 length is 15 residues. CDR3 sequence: CASSVNQASTDTQYF.

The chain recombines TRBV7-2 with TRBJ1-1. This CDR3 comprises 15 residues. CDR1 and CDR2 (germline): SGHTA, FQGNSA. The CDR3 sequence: CASSLVAGPNTEAFF.

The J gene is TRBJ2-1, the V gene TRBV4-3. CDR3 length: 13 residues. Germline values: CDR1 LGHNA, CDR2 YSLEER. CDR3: CASSQDLKGEQFF.

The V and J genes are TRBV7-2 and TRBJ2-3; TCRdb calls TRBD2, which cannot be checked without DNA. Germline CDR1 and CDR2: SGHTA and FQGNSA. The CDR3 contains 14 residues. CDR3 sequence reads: CASSPGLAGDPGYF.

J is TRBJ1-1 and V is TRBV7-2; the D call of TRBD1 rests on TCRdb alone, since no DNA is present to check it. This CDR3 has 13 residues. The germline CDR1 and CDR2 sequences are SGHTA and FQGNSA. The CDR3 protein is CASRTGTPTEAFF.

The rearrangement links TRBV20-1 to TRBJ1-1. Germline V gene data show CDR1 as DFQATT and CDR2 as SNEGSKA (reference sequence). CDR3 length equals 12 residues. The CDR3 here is CSAPGLRDLAFF.